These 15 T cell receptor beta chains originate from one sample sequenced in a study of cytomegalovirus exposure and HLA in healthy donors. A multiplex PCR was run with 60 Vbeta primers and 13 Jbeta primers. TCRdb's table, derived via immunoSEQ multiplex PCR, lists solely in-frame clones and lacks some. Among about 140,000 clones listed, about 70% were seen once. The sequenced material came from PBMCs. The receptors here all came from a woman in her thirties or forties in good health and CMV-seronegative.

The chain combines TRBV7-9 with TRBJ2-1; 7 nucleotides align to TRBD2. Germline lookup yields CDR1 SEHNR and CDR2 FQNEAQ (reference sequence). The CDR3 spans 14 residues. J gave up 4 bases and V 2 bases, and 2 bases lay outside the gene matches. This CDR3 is CASSLLADYNEQFF. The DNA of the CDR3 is TGTGCCAGCAGCTTACTAGCGGATTACAATGAGCAGTTCTTC.

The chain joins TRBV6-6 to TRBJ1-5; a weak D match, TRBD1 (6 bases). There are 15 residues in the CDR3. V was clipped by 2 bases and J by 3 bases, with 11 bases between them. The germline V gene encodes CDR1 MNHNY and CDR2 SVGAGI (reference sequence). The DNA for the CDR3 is TGTGCCAGCAGTTACGGGCAGGGGTTCAATCAGCCCCAGCATTTT. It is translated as CASSYGQGFNQPQHF.

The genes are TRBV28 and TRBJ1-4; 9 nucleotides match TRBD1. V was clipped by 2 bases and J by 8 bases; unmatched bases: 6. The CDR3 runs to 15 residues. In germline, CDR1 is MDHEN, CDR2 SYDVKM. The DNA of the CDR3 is TGTGCCAGCAGTTTAGGGGGACAGGGAAGGGAAAAACTGTTTTTT. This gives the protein CASSLGGQGREKLFF.

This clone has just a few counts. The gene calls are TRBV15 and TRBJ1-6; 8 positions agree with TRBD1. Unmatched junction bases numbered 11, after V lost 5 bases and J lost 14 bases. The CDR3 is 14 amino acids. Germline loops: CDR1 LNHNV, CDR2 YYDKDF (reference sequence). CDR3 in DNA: TGTGCCACCAGCGTGGACAGGGCCCGTTTCGCCCTCCACTTT. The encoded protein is CATSVDRARFALHF. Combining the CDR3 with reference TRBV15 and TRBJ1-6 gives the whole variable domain DAMVIQNPRYQVTQFGKPVTLSCSQTLNHNVMYWYQQKSSQAPKLLFHYYDKDFNNEADTPDNFQSRRPNTSFCFLDIRSPGLGDTAMYLCATSVDRARFALHFGNGTRLTVT.

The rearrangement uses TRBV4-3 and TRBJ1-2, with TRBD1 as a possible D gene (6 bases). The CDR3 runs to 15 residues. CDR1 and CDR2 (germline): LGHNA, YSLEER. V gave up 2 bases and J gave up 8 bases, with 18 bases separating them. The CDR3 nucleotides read TGCGCCAGCAGCCAAAGTCGGGGAACAGGGTACGGCTACACCTTC. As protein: CASSQSRGTGYGYTF.

The CDR3 protein is CASSQEGAANYGYTF. The DNA of the CDR3 is TGCGCCAGCAGCCAAGAGGGGGCCGCTAACTATGGCTACACCTTC. V gene TRBV4-3 combines with J gene TRBJ1-2; maybe TRBD1 (6 bases). The CDR3 is 15 residues long. The V end lost 0 bases, the J end lost 0 bases, and 8 bases lay between the germline ends. Germline V lookup: CDR1 LGHNA, CDR2 YSLEER.

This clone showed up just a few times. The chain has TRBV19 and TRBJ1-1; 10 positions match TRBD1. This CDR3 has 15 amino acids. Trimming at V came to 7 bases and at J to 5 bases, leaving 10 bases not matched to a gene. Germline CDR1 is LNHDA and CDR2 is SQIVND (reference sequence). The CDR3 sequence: CASKGSTGGGTEAFF. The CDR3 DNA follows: TGTGCCAGTAAAGGGTCGACAGGGGGCGGGACTGAAGCTTTCTTT. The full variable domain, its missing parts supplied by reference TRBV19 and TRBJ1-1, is DGGITQSPKYLFRKEGQNVTLSCEQNLNHDAMYWYRQDPGQGLRLIYYSQIVNDFQKGDIAEGYSVSREKKESFPLTVTSAQKNPTAFYLCASKGSTGGGTEAFFGQGTRLTVV.

For the CDR3, the DNA is TGTGCCAGCAGCTTAGGCCGGGGGGGGAACACAGATACGCAGTATTTT. The encoded protein is CASSLGRGGNTDTQYF. The chain uses TRBV7-8 and TRBJ2-3; 8 bases are a match to TRBD2. The J segment lost 2 bases and the V segment lost 1 base, leaving 5 bases of the junction unmatched. Germline CDR1 and CDR2: SGHVS and FQNEAQ. This CDR3 has 16 residues.

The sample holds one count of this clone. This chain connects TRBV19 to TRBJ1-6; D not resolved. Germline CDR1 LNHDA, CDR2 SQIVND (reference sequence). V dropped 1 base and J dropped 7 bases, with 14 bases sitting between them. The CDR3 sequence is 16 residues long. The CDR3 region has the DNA TGTGCCAGTAGTATAGTGCGGGTAACCGGGAATTCACCCCTCCACTTT. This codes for CASSIVRVTGNSPLHF.

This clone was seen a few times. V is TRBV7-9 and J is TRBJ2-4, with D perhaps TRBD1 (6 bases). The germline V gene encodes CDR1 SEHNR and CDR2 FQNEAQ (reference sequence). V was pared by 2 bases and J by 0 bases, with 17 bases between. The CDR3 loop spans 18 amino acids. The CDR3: CASSLKDRNSVAKNIQYF. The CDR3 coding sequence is TGTGCCAGCAGCTTAAAGGACAGAAACTCTGTAGCCAAAAACATTCAGTACTTC.

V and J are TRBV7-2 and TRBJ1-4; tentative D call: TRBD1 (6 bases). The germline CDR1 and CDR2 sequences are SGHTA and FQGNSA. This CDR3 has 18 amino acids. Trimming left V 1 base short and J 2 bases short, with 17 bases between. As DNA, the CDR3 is TGTGCCAGCAGCTTAGTGTTTCTGGGGGCTGCGACTAATGAAAAACTGTTTTTT. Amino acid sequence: CASSLVFLGAATNEKLFF.

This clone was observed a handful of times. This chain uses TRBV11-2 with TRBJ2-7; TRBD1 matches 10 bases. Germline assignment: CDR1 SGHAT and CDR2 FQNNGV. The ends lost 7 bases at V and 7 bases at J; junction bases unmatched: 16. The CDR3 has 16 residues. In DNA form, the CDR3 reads TGTGCCAGCACCAAAATGGGCAGACAGGGGGCTGAGGAGCAGTACTTC. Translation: CASTKMGRQGAEEQYF.

In nucleotides, the CDR3 is TGCGCCAGCAGCCGGGACAGTGCCGCAACTAATGAAAAACTGTTTTTT. It yields the protein CASSRDSAATNEKLFF. V gene TRBV5-1 combines with J gene TRBJ1-4, with 7 bases matching TRBD1. The germline V gene has CDR1 SGHRS and CDR2 YFSETQ. Losses at the gene ends were 4 bases for V and 0 bases for J; bases not matched to a gene: 6. This CDR3 contains 16 residues.

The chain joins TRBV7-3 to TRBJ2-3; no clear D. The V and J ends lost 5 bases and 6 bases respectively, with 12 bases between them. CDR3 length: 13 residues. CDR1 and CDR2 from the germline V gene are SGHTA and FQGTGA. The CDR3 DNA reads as TGTGCCAGCAGCCCCCAGGTTTCGGATACGCAGTATTTT. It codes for CASSPQVSDTQYF.

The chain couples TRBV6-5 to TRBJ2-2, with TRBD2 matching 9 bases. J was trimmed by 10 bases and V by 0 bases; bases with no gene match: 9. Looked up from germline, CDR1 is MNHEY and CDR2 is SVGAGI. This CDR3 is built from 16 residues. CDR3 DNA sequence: TGTGCCAGCAGTTACTCGAGGCGGGGGGGCAGGGAGGAGCTGTTTTTT. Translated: CASSYSRRGGREELFF.